Below are 15 T cell receptor beta chains sequenced from a single sample in a study of vaccination effects on CD4 cells after COVID-19 (dated by TCRdb to between 2021 and 2024). The ViraFEST assay stimulated PBMC with viral peptide pools and then used TCR sequencing to identify antigen-specific CD4+ T cell clonotypes by expansion. After around 11 days of culture, CD4+ T cells were isolated with the EasySep CD4+ T cell isolation kit. The absence of prior SARS-CoV-2 infection in healthy vaccine recipients was confirmed by negative nucleocapsid antibodies before and after vaccination. No antigen is known for these receptors. The library was built by means of the immunoSEQ multiplex PCR assay. In its TCRdb copy, this immuneACCESS table keeps in-frame sequences only and misses some clones. Where compared with another copy, unresolved V genes explain less than half of these, and the others have no known cause. The sample records fewer than 25,000 clones, about 71% of which are singletons. The ten largest clones take up roughly an eighth of the sample.

The sequencing here drew on CD4+ T cells from PBMCs cultured with HCoV-OC43 spike peptides, taken before COVID-19 vaccination. Taken with the paper, the label for cell subset or site translates to: HCoV-OC43 spike overlapping peptide pool stimulation. These receptors all stem from a human donor who received a COVID-19 vaccine.

This clone has just one count. The V call is TRBV10-3, the J call TRBJ1-1; D is ambiguous. Germline CDR1 reads ENHRY; CDR2 reads SYGVKD. CDR3 length: 15 residues. The V gene lost 3 bases and the J gene lost 1 base, with 12 bases spanning the gap. The CDR3 nucleotides are TGTGCCATCAGTGACCGGGGTTTGCCGAACACTGAAGCTTTCTTT. Translating gives CAISDRGLPNTEAFF.

The chain joins TRBV30 to TRBJ1-6; D call uncertain. V lost 4 bases to trimming and J lost 10 bases, with 17 bases between them. Germline values: CDR1 GTSNPN, CDR2 SVGIG (reference sequence). This CDR3 is 14 amino acids long. The CDR3 DNA follows: TGTGCCTGGACCCTCCGGGCGGTTGGATCACCCCTCCACTTT. Translation gives CAWTLRAVGSPLHF.

The CDR3 protein is CASSAGQGDGGYTF. Written as DNA, the CDR3 is TGCGCCAGCAGCGCGGGACAGGGGGATGGTGGCTACACCTTC. The chain carries TRBV5-1 and TRBJ1-2, with 11 bases lining up with TRBD1. V dropped 4 bases and J dropped 7; count of bases not matched to a gene: 6. The germline gives CDR1 SGHRS, CDR2 YFSETQ. The CDR3 has 14 residues. The entire variable domain, with the rest obtained from reference TRBV5-1 and TRBJ1-2, is as follows: KAGVTQTPRYLIKTRGQQVTLSCSPISGHRSVSWYQQTPGQGLQFLFEYFSETQRNKGNFPGRFSGRQFSNSRSEMNVSTLELGDSALYLCASSAGQGDGGYTFGSGTRLTVV.

This clone has just a few counts. V gene TRBV12-3 or TRBV12-4 combines with J gene TRBJ2-7, with D possibly being TRBD2 (6 bases). CDR3 length: 13 amino acids. The V end was cut by 3 bases, the J end by 2 bases, with 8 bases between. CDR3 DNA: TGTGCCAGCAGTTTCGGGACTGCCTACGAGCAGTACTTC. This sequence encodes CASSFGTAYEQYF.

This clone has just a few counts. The V and J genes are TRBV5-1 and TRBJ1-1; D is uncertain. Germline lookup yields CDR1 SGHRS and CDR2 YFSETQ. The CDR3 totals 14 residues. V was shortened by 0 bases and J by 2 bases, with 8 bases between the two germline ends. This CDR3 is CASSLVGENTEAFF. The DNA for the CDR3 is TGCGCCAGCAGCTTGGTCGGGGAAAACACTGAAGCTTTCTTT.

V and J are TRBV9 and TRBJ2-7; weak D call: TRBD2 (7 bases). V was pared by 6 bases and J by 1 base, with 11 bases between. CDR3 length equals 13 residues. CDR1 is SGDLS, CDR2 YYNGEE, per germline. CDR3 protein: CASNREGSYEQYF. CDR3 in DNA: TGTGCCAGCAACAGGGAGGGGTCCTACGAGCAGTACTTC.

Sample share makes this clone medium-sized. The chain employs TRBV11-3 and TRBJ2-1; 7 bases are a match to TRBD2. V lost 0 bases to trimming and J lost 2 bases; unmatched junction nucleotides: 10. This CDR3 region has 18 residues. The V gene's germline CDR1 is SGHNT and CDR2 YENEEA. The CDR3 reads CASSLDQGGSGTYNEQFF. The CDR3 DNA reads as TGTGCCAGCAGCTTAGATCAGGGCGGGAGCGGGACCTACAATGAGCAGTTCTTC. Full variable domain (remainder filled in from reference TRBV11-3 and TRBJ2-1): EAGVVQSPRYKIIEKKQPVAFWCNPISGHNTLYWYLQNLGQGPELLIRYENEEAVDDSQLPKDRFSAERLKGVDSTLKIQPAELGDSAVYLCASSLDQGGSGTYNEQFFGPGTRLTVL.

This clone has only a few counts. The J gene is TRBJ1-1, the V gene TRBV27; 9 positions match TRBD1. CDR1 is MNHEY, CDR2 SMNVEV, per germline (reference sequence). The CDR3 extends over 14 amino acids. Trimming cost V 8 bases and J 1 base; bases outside gene matches: 5. Here the CDR3 reads CASGKGQGNTEAFF. The CDR3, as DNA: TGTGCCAGCGGTAAGGGACAGGGGAACACTGAAGCTTTCTTT.

The chain is built from TRBV15 and TRBJ2-2, with a tentative D call TRBD2 (5 bases). Deletions cut 0 bases from V and 4 bases from J, with 15 bases between. Per the germline V gene, CDR1 is LNHNV and CDR2 is YYDKDF (reference sequence). The CDR3 sequence is 17 residues long. The CDR3 DNA sequence: TGTGCCACCAGCAGAGATGGACTTCGCGAGGGCACCGGGGAGCTGTTTTTT. This codes for CATSRDGLREGTGELFF. Complete variable domain (other parts from reference TRBV15 and TRBJ2-2): DAMVIQNPRYQVTQFGKPVTLSCSQTLNHNVMYWYQQKSSQAPKLLFHYYDKDFNNEADTPDNFQSRRPNTSFCFLDIRSPGLGDTAMYLCATSRDGLREGTGELFFGEGSRLTVL.

The rearrangement uses TRBV19 and TRBJ2-7, with D perhaps TRBD1 (6 bases). Germline V lookup: CDR1 LNHDA, CDR2 SQIVND (reference sequence). This CDR3 has 13 residues. With 6 bases removed from V and 0 bases from J, the gap between germline ends came to 9 bases. CDR3 region: CASSTTGSYEQYF. DNA for the CDR3: TGTGCCAGTAGCACGACAGGCTCCTACGAGCAGTACTTC.

A few counts support this clone. The V and J genes are TRBV6-4 and TRBJ2-3; D is undetermined. The length of the CDR3 is 12 residues. Looked up from germline, CDR1 is MRHNA and CDR2 is SNTAGT. V lost 4 bases, J lost 6 bases, and 8 bases lay in between. Here the CDR3 DNA reads TGTGCCAGCAGTGCCATCTCGGATACGCAGTATTTT. Protein sequence: CASSAISDTQYF.

The V and J genes are TRBV5-4 and TRBJ1-2, with a possible D match to TRBD1 (6 bases). Germline V gene sequence: CDR1 SGHNT, CDR2 YYREEE (reference sequence). V was trimmed by 5 bases and J by 0 bases, leaving 11 bases between them. CDR3 length: 14 amino acids. CDR3 in amino acids: CASRSDSTNYGYTF. Written as DNA, the CDR3 is TGTGCCAGCAGGTCGGACAGCACTAACTATGGCTACACCTTC.

This chain joins TRBV20-1 and TRBJ1-1, with D perhaps matching TRBD1 (5 bases). Between the trimmed V and J ends, which lost 3 bases and 0 bases, there was a span of 14 bases. Germline values: CDR1 DFQATT, CDR2 SNEGSKA (reference sequence). The CDR3 has 15 residues. CDR3 sequence: CSASVPGRMNTEAFF. The CDR3 nucleotides are TGCAGTGCTAGTGTCCCAGGGAGAATGAACACTGAAGCTTTCTTT.

The rearrangement joins TRBV20-1 to TRBJ2-5; 12 bases are a match to TRBD2. The CDR3 covers 15 residues. J lost 7 bases, V lost 3 bases, and 9 bases had no gene match. Germline CDR1 and CDR2: DFQATT and SNEGSKA (reference sequence). The CDR3 DNA reads TGCAGTGCTAGTGATACTAGCGGGGGGCCTAGGACCCAGTACTTC. This gives the protein CSASDTSGGPRTQYF.

The chain carries TRBV5-1 and TRBJ2-7; 7 bases line up with TRBD2. The trim removed 0 bases at V and 5 bases at J, leaving 11 bases unmatched. The CDR3 is 16 residues long. Germline V gene sequence: CDR1 SGHRS, CDR2 YFSETQ. The CDR3 coding sequence is TGCGCCAGCAGCTTGGCCTTTGGCGGGAGTGACGACGAGCAGTACTTC. This sequence encodes CASSLAFGGSDDEQYF.